The next 13 T cell receptor beta chains were all read from a single sample in a study of molecular identifiers for immune sequencing clone quantification. TCRdb re-called the PCR reads through MiXCR, storing one row per CDR3 protein. Of 250,000 to 400,000 distinct CDR3 sequences detected, over 20% appear once; the ten largest clones hold approximately 0.8%. What was sequenced was naive CD8+ T cells from blood, with Jurkat cell RNA spiked in. As for subset: FACS-sorted CD8+CD4-CCR7+CD45RA+ naive T cells. The receptors come from a human donor in good health. Some libraries in this study had Jurkat cell RNA spiked in.

This clonotype was counted at least ten times. The gene calls are TRBV9 and TRBJ1-6; D unclear. Germline V CDR1 and CDR2: SGDLS, YYNGEE. V was clipped by 0 bases and J by 8 bases, with 9 bases between them. The CDR3 totals 14 residues. The CDR3 DNA is TGTGCCAGCAGCGTAGCGGGTTCGGATTCACCCCTCCACTTT. The encoded protein is CASSVAGSDSPLHF.

This clonotype was seen repeatedly, ten times or more. This chain joins TRBV7-9 and TRBJ2-7; perhaps TRBD1 as D (5 bases). CDR3 length: 14 amino acids. The germline V and J ends were trimmed by 5 bases and 2 bases, with 13 bases remaining between them. CDR1 is SEHNR, CDR2 FQNEAQ, per germline (reference sequence). This CDR3 reads CASSPSPGPYEQYF. CDR3 DNA: TGTGCCAGCAGCCCCAGCCCAGGGCCCTACGAGCAGTACTTC.

This clonotype was counted ten times or more. The chain couples TRBV7-6 to TRBJ1-1, with D uncertain. V was clipped by 0 bases and J by 3 bases, with 11 bases between them. CDR1 SGHVS and CDR2 FNYEAQ come from the germline V gene. This CDR3 has 15 amino acids. The CDR3 loop is CASSLAAGSYTEAFF. DNA of the CDR3: TGTGCCAGCAGCTTAGCGGCGGGATCTTACACTGAAGCTTTCTTT.

In the case of this clonotype: In this CDR3 the conserved last residue, phenylalanine or tryptophan, is missing, so a read error is likely. This sequence joins TRBV9 and TRBJ2-3; possible D gene TRBD2, 5 bases. Trimming cost V 4 bases and J 2 bases, with 14 bases left between them. CDR1 SGDLS and CDR2 YYNGEE come from the germline V gene. There are 15 residues in the CDR3. The CDR3 region is CASSLASGNTDTQYL. The CDR3 DNA sequence: TGTGCCAGCAGCCTAGCCAGCGGAAACACAGATACGCAGTATCTT.

This clonotype was counted ten times or more. This chain joins TRBV11-2 and TRBJ2-1, with D maybe TRBD2 (6 bases). V shed 4 bases and J shed 4 bases, with 14 bases lying between them. The CDR3 consists of 15 residues. The germline gives CDR1 SGHAT, CDR2 FQNNGV. CDR3 DNA sequence: TGTGCCAGCAGCTCCCCTCAAGCGGGTTACAATGAGCAGTTCTTC. Amino acid sequence: CASSSPQAGYNEQFF.

Many counts were recorded for this clonotype. The V gene is TRBV4-1, the J gene TRBJ2-6, with D unclear. The V gene's germline CDR1 is MGHRA and CDR2 YSYEKL. This CDR3 is 13 amino acids long. Trimming left V 4 bases short and J 2 bases short, with 3 bases between. CDR3 sequence: CASSPTGANVLTF. The CDR3 DNA is TGCGCCAGCAGCCCTACTGGGGCCAACGTCCTGACTTTC.

This clonotype was detected a few times. The chain recombines TRBV11-2 with TRBJ1-1; D might be TRBD1 (5 bases). V was shortened by 4 bases and J by 5 bases, with 23 bases between the two germline ends. The CDR3 loop spans 17 amino acids. The germline V gene encodes CDR1 SGHAT and CDR2 FQNNGV. This CDR3 reads CASSSGPSIHGLTEAFF. DNA for the CDR3: TGTGCCAGCAGCTCGGGACCAAGTATACACGGACTGACTGAAGCTTTCTTT.

This clonotype was seen many times. This chain connects TRBV7-8 to TRBJ2-3; D might be TRBD1 or TRBD2, each matching 5 bases. Germline loops: CDR1 SGHVS, CDR2 FQNEAQ. V lost 5 bases, J lost 0 bases, and 12 bases lay in between. CDR3 length: 15 residues. DNA of the CDR3: TGTGCCAGCAGCCGACCGGGACCCAGCACAGATACGCAGTATTTT. Residues: CASSRPGPSTDTQYF. The whole variable domain, remainder taken from reference TRBV7-8 and TRBJ2-3, is GAGVSQSPRYKVAKRGQDVALRCDPISGHVSLFWYQQALGQGPEFLTYFQNEAQLDKSGLPSDRFFAERPEGSVSTLKIQRTQQEDSAVYLCASSRPGPSTDTQYFGPGTRLTVL.

The CDR3 DNA is TGTGCCAGCAGCTTAGCGAGTAGCGGGATAGGTGGGCAGTTCTTC. Its translation: CASSLASSGIGGQFF. The rearrangement links TRBV11-3 to TRBJ2-1, with 8 positions matching TRBD2. This CDR3 has 15 amino acids. The germline CDR1 and CDR2 sequences are SGHNT and YENEEA. The trim removed 1 base at V and 12 bases at J, leaving 11 bases unmatched.

This clonotype was observed at least ten times. Here the CDR3 DNA reads TGCAGCGTTTCTTCTGGGGGGCGCAATGAGCAGTTCTTC. This sequence encodes CSVSSGGRNEQFF. The gene calls are TRBV29-1 and TRBJ2-1; D is possibly TRBD1 or TRBD2 (6 bases each). Germline values: CDR1 SQVTM, CDR2 ANQGSEA. Trimming removed 5 bases at V and 6 bases at J, with 14 bases between. CDR3 length: 13 residues.

This clonotype was observed many times. The chain couples TRBV7-9 to TRBJ1-4; D unclear. This CDR3 contains 17 residues. Germline V gives CDR1 SEHNR, CDR2 FQNEAQ (reference sequence). Trimming stripped 4 bases from V and 3 bases from J, with 18 bases between. CDR3 coding DNA: TGTGCCAGCAGCTATCGTCCTCGCACAGCCCCTAATGAAAAACTGTTTTTT. Amino acids: CASSYRPRTAPNEKLFF.

The sample holds many counts of this clonotype. This rearrangement joins TRBV29-1 to TRBJ1-2; D gene uncertain. The CDR3 contains 14 residues. Trimming shortened V by 5 bases and J by 4 bases, and 17 bases separated the two germline ends. Looked up from germline, CDR1 is SQVTM and CDR2 is ANQGSEA. CDR3 DNA sequence: TGCAGCGTTCAGAGTCTTATCGGTGGCTATGGCTACACCTTC. Amino acids: CSVQSLIGGYGYTF.

This clonotype was recorded many times. This chain connects TRBV15 to TRBJ2-5; D not certain. Germline lookup yields CDR1 LNHNV and CDR2 YYDKDF (reference sequence). The CDR3 contains 15 residues. The germline V and J ends were trimmed by 1 base and 2 bases, with 11 bases remaining between them. CDR3 in amino acids: CATSRVDGTQETQYF. CDR3 DNA sequence: TGTGCCACCAGCAGAGTAGATGGTACACAAGAGACCCAGTACTTC.